This T cell receptor beta chain was found in a study of T cells after yellow fever vaccination. Study in general: Libraries from low-cell-number fractions were prepared with the SMART-Seq v4 Ultra Low Input RNA kit.

General observations from the study: Weaker overall was a secondary response that nonetheless peaked faster, on day 5 versus 15. Abundant contaminating clonotypes from the bulk population could appear in FACS-sorted repertoires. Detected again after the booster were most primary-vaccination clones, at 95% to 98% CD4 and 70% to 90% CD8.

The CDR3 covers 14 residues. CDR1 and CDR2 from the germline V gene are ENHRY and SYGVKD. J was trimmed by 3 bases and V by 7 bases; bases with no gene match: 5. As concerns this clonotype: No antigen is known for it.

TCRdb re-derived calls from the 5' RACE reads in MiXCR, one entry per CDR3 protein. Of hundreds of thousands of distinct CDR3 sequences in the sample, 9% to 15% were seen once. The chain couples TRBV10-3 to TRBJ2-2, with TRBD1 matching over 7 bases. The clonotype was recovered from a man in his thirties or forties who received the YFV17D yellow fever vaccine. Sequenced material: PBMCs, taken on the day of the yellow fever booster vaccination. The CDR3 DNA is TGTGCCATCACGAGACAGGGAGACACCGGGGAGCTGTTTTTT. Its translation: CAITRQGDTGELFF.